These T cell receptor beta chains were read from a single sample in a study of cytomegalovirus exposure and HLA in healthy donors. Clones were read by immunoSEQ multiplex PCR, and TCRdb kept only the in-frame ones, dropping some. The table includes about 160,000 clones, about 80% detected once. Sequencing input: PBMCs. The receptor source for this set is a girl aged 10-17 years in good health and CMV-seropositive. Each CDR3 is given with its conserved first and last residue. A D gene is named only where the DNA matches it firmly. The size of a clone is reported for some rows only, either as once, few or many, or as a class for expanded clones.

j_call clone_size v_call d_call cdr3_aa cdr3_nt
TRBJ2-5 few TRBV20-1 NA CRATHQETQYF TGCAGGGCGACACACCAAGAGACCCAGTACTTC
TRBJ2-3 NA TRBV6-4 NA CASSSRDSVDTQYF TGTGCCAGCAGTAGCCGGGACTCAGTAGATACGCAGTATTTT
TRBJ1-1 NA TRBV10-2 TRBD1 CASRTTGETEAFF TGCGCCAGCAGGACAACAGGGGAGACTGAAGCTTTCTTT
TRBJ2-3 NA TRBV10-2 NA CASGDQRSSTDTQYF TGCGCCAGCGGAGACCAACGATCTAGCACAGATACGCAGTATTTT
TRBJ2-1 NA TRBV5-1 TRBD2 CASSSRLAGSNEQFF TGCGCCAGCAGCTCCCGACTAGCGGGATCCAATGAGCAGTTCTTC
TRBJ2-2 NA TRBV9 TRBD2 CASTPGTSASQLFF TGTGCCAGCACCCCCGGGACTAGCGCCTCACAGCTGTTTTTT
TRBJ2-1 NA TRBV19 TRBD1 CASSPSTGPKPYNEQFF TGTGCCAGTAGTCCCTCGACAGGGCCCAAACCCTACAATGAGCAGTTCTTC
TRBJ2-7 NA TRBV7-9 NA CASSSSGTNYEQYF TGTGCCAGCAGCTCGTCCGGGACAAACTACGAGCAGTACTTC
TRBJ1-5 NA TRBV7-2 NA CASSLEWGEMPQHF TGTGCCAGCAGCTTAGAATGGGGAGAGATGCCCCAGCATTTT
TRBJ1-4 NA TRBV30 NA CAWSPLEVTNEKLFF TGTGCCTGGAGTCCCCTGGAGGTCACTAATGAAAAACTGTTTTTT
TRBJ2-5 NA TRBV5-4 NA CASSLDGATVETQYF TGTGCCAGCAGCTTGGATGGAGCGACAGTGGAGACCCAGTACTTC
TRBJ1-2 once TRBV7-2 NA CASSSSWGQGARATF NA
TRBJ2-2 NA TRBV5-5 TRBD1 CASSSDRGVPGELFF TGTGCCAGCAGCTCGGACAGGGGAGTACCCGGGGAGCTGTTTTTT
TRBJ1-3 NA TRBV5-1 NA CASSLGRGVNTIYF TGCGCCAGCAGCTTGGGCAGGGGTGTAAACACCATATATTTT
TRBJ1-2 NA TRBV20-1 NA CSARQNYGYTF TGCAGTGCTAGACAGAATTATGGCTACACCTTC
TRBJ2-5 NA TRBV10-3 NA CAISADTGLLRAAQYF TGTGCCATCAGTGCCGATACGGGACTCCTCCGGGCGGCCCAGTACTTC
TRBJ1-5 NA TRBV7-8 NA CASSLGALSNQPQHF TGTGCCAGCAGCTTAGGGGCTTTGAGCAATCAGCCCCAGCATTTT
TRBJ1-5 NA TRBV19 NA CASSMVGGSQPQHF TGTGCCAGTAGTATGGTAGGCGGAAGTCAGCCCCAGCATTTT
TRBJ2-5 once TRBV10-3 NA CAISDALGRETQYF TGTGCCATCAGTGACGCTTTGGGCAGAGAGACCCAGTACTTC
TRBJ2-7 NA TRBV28 NA CASSFHGSYEQYF TGTGCCAGCAGTTTCCACGGCTCCTACGAGCAGTACTTC
TRBJ2-1 few TRBV19 TRBD2 CASSTLPGLAEYNEQFF TGTGCCAGTAGTACACTTCCGGGACTAGCGGAGTACAATGAGCAGTTCTTC
TRBJ2-7 NA TRBV6-1 NA CASRGLVVNEQYF TGTGCCAGCCGGGGACTGGTTGTGAACGAGCAGTACTTC
TRBJ1-2 NA TRBV28 NA CASSSDPDYGYTF TGTGCCAGCAGTTCCGATCCGGACTATGGCTACACCTTC
TRBJ1-5 NA TRBV19 TRBD1 CASTDRGNQPQHF TGTGCCAGTACCGACAGGGGCAATCAGCCCCAGCATTTT
TRBJ1-1 NA TRBV9 NA CASSVDGRTTEAFF TGTGCCAGCAGCGTAGATGGGAGGACCACTGAAGCTTTCTTT
TRBJ2-1 few TRBV6-4 NA CASSVDSYNEQFF TGTGCCAGCAGTGTCGACAGCTACAATGAGCAGTTCTTC
TRBJ2-7 NA TRBV11-2 TRBD1 CASSFRDRKSYEQYF TGTGCCAGCAGTTTCCGGGACAGAAAATCCTACGAGCAGTACTTC
TRBJ2-1 NA TRBV28 TRBD2 CASSPSGEQFF TGTGCCAGCAGTCCTAGCGGGGAGCAGTTCTTC
TRBJ1-2 few TRBV6-5 TRBD1 CASSTRTGGGYGYTF TGTGCCAGCAGTACAAGGACAGGGGGCGGGTATGGCTACACCTTC
TRBJ2-6 NA TRBV25-1 NA CATHPGQKSGANVLTF TGTGCCACCCATCCGGGACAAAAATCTGGGGCCAACGTCCTGACTTTC
TRBJ1-5 NA TRBV7-3 TRBD1 CASSSRQGQGLDQPQHF TGTGCCAGCAGCTCACGACAGGGGCAGGGACTTGATCAGCCCCAGCATTTT
TRBJ2-7 NA TRBV28 TRBD2 CASSELAGGPPSYEQYF TGTGCCAGCAGCGAACTAGCGGGGGGCCCACCCTCCTACGAGCAGTACTTC
TRBJ2-5 NA TRBV28 NA CASNYRGQETQYF TGTGCCAGCAACTACCGGGGTCAAGAGACCCAGTACTTC
TRBJ2-2 NA TRBV28 NA CASRSSGVGNGELFF TGTGCCAGCAGATCCTCCGGGGTCGGTAACGGGGAGCTGTTTTTT
TRBJ2-7 NA TRBV6-5 TRBD1 CASSLRDSGSYEQYF TGTGCCAGCAGTCTCCGGGACAGTGGGAGCTACGAGCAGTACTTC
TRBJ1-4 once TRBV15 NA CATSRTGTTNEKLFF TGTGCCACCAGCAGGACAGGCACAACTAATGAAAAACTGTTTTTT
TRBJ1-1 once TRBV5-1 NA CASSVSGGWNTEAFF TGCGCCAGCAGCGTGTCGGGGGGCTGGAACACTGAAGCTTTCTTT
TRBJ1-3 NA TRBV7-6 NA CASSLVSSSGNTIYF TGTGCCAGCAGCTTAGTTTCCAGCTCTGGAAACACCATATATTTT
TRBJ1-3 NA TRBV7-8 TRBD1 CASRPDGQGVTGNTIYF TGTGCCAGCAGACCTGACGGACAGGGGGTAACTGGAAACACCATATATTTT
TRBJ1-1 NA TRBV4-3 NA CASSQDWGRGTEAFF TGCGCCAGCAGCCAAGATTGGGGTAGGGGCACTGAAGCTTTCTTT
TRBJ2-1 NA TRBV9 TRBD1 CASSEQITTPDRGTYNEQFF TGTGCCAGCAGCGAGCAGATAACTACCCCGGACAGGGGTACCTACAATGAGCAGTTCTTC
TRBJ1-1 NA TRBV18 NA CASSPPSSQRNTEAFF TGTGCCAGCTCACCACCGTCGAGCCAGCGGAACACTGAAGCTTTCTTT
TRBJ1-2 NA TRBV27 NA CASSPQTGFYGYTF TGTGCCAGCAGTCCCCAAACAGGGTTCTATGGCTACACCTTC